This paragraph covers one T cell receptor (beta chain) sequence. Its antigen is as yet unknown. These data originate in a study of PD-1 blockade in mismatch repair-deficient tumors. This table comes from immunoSEQ multiplex PCR, and its TCRdb copy is limited to in-frame clones, with some not included. The table includes more than 9,500 clones, approximately 83% detected once. Overall study results and limits: Tumor-resident clones, often absent from pretreatment blood, expanded after pembrolizumab and then contracted.

V was trimmed by 6 bases and J by 4 bases, leaving 13 bases between them. This CDR3 spans 13 amino acids. From germline, CDR1 is MNHEY and CDR2 SVGAGI. Documented time point: roughly 11-day in vitro stimulation with candidate neoantigen peptide 2. Seven or eight ELISpot-reactive neoantigen peptides each drove a 10-day in vitro stimulation. The clonotype comes from an adult with mismatch repair-deficient cancer. The sequenced sample was cells cultured in vitro, obtained from a patient treated with pembrolizumab. The rearrangement links TRBV6-5 to TRBJ2-7, with a weak D call TRBD1 (6 bases). CDR3 amino acids: CASSQGRGYEQYF. CDR3 DNA sequence: TGTGCCAGCAGCCAAGGTAGGGGGTACGAGCAGTACTTC.